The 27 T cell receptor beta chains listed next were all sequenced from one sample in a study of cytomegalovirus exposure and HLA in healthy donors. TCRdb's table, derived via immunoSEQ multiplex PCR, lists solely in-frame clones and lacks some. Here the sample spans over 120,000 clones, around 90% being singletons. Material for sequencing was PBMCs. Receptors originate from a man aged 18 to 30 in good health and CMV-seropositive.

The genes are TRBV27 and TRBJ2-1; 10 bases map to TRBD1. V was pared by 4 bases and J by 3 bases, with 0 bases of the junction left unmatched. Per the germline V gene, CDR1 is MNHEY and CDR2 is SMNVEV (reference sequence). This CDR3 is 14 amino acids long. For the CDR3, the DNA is TGTGCCAGCAGTTGGACAGGGGGCTACAATGAGCAGTTCTTC. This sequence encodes CASSWTGGYNEQFF.

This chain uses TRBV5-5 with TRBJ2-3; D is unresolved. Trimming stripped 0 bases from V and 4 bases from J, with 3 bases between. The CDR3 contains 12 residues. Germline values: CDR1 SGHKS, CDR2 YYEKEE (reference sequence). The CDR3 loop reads CASSLASDTQYF. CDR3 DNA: TGTGCCAGCAGCTTGGCCTCAGATACGCAGTATTTT.

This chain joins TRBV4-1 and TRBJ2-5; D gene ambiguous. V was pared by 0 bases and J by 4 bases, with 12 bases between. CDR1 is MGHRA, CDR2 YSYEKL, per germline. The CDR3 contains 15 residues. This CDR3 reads CASSQDGRFGETQYF. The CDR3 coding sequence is TGCGCCAGCAGCCAAGATGGTCGGTTTGGAGAGACCCAGTACTTC.

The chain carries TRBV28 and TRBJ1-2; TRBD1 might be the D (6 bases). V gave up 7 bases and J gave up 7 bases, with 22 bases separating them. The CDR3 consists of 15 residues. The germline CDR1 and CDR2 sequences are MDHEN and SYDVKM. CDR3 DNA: TGTGCCAGCACCCCTGGGGGCCTCGGGATAGCTGGCTACACCTTC. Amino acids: CASTPGGLGIAGYTF.

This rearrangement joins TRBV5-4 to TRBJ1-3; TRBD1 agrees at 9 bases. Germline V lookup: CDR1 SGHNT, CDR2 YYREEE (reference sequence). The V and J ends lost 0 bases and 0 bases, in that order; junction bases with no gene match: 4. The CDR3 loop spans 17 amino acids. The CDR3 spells CASSLGTGAFSGNTIYF. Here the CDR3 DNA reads TGTGCCAGCAGCTTGGGGACAGGGGCCTTCTCTGGAAACACCATATATTTT.

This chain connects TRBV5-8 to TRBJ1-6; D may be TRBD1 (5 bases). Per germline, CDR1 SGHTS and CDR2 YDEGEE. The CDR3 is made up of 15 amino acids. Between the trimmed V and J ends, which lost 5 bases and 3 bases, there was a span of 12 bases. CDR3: CASSPRDFYNSPLHF. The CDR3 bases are TGTGCCAGCAGTCCCCGGGACTTCTATAATTCACCCCTCCACTTT.

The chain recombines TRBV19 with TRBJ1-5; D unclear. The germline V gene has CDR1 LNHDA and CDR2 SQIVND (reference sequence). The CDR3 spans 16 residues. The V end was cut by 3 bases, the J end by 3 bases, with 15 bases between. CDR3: CASSISVVRYNQPQHF. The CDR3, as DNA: TGTGCCAGTAGTATTTCGGTGGTGAGGTACAATCAGCCCCAGCATTTT.

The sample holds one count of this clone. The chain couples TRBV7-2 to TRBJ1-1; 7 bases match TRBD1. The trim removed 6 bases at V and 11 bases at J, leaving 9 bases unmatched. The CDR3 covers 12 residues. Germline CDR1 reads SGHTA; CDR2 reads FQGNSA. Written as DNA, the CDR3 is TGTGCCAGCAGTTATAACAGGGGAGGCGCTTTCTTT. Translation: CASSYNRGGAFF.

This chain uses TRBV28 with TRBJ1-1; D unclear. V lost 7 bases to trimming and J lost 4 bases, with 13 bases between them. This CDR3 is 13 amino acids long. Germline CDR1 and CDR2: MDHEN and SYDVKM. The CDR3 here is CASTGVIRTEAFF. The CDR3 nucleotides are TGTGCCAGCACCGGGGTAATTCGCACTGAAGCTTTCTTT.

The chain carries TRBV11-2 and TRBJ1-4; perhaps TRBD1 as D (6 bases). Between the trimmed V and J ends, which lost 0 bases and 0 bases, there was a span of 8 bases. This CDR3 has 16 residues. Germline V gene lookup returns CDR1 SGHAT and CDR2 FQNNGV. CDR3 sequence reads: CASSLERTATNEKLFF. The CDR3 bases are TGTGCCAGCAGCTTAGAAAGGACAGCAACTAATGAAAAACTGTTTTTT. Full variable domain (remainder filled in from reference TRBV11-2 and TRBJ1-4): EAGVAQSPRYKIIEKRQSVAFWCNPISGHATLYWYQQILGQGPKLLIQFQNNGVVDDSQLPKDRFSAERLKGVDSTLKIQPAKLEDSAVYLCASSLERTATNEKLFFGSGTQLSVL.

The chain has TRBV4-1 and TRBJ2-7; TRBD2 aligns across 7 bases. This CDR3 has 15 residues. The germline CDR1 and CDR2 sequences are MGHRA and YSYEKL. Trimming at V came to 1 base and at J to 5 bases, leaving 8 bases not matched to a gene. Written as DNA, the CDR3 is TGCGCCAGCAGCCAAGGTAGCGCGGGGGTGAACGAGCAGTACTTC. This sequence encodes CASSQGSAGVNEQYF.

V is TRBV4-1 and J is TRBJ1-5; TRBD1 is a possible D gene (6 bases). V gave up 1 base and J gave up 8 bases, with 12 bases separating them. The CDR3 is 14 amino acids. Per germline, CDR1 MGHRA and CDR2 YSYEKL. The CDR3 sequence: CASSQGQVMEPQHF. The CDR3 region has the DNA TGCGCCAGCAGCCAAGGACAGGTCATGGAGCCCCAGCATTTT.

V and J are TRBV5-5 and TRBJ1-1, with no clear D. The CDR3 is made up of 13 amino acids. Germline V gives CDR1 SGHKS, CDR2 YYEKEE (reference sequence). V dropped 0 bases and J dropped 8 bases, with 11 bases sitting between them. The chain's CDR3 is CASSLVSDFEAFF. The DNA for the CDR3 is TGTGCCAGCAGCTTGGTATCAGACTTCGAAGCTTTCTTT.

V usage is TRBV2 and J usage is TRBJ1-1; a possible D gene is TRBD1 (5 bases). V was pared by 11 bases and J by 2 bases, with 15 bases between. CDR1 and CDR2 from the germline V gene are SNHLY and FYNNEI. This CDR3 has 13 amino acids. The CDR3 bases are TGTGCCGGGGGGGACGGCCTCAACACTGAAGCTTTCTTT. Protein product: CAGGDGLNTEAFF. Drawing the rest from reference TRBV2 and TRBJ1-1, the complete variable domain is EPEVTQTPSHQVTQMGQEVILRCVPISNHLYFYWYRQILGQKVEFLVSFYNNEISEKSEIFDDQFSVERPDGSNFTLKIRSTKLEDSAMYFCAGGDGLNTEAFFGQGTRLTVV.

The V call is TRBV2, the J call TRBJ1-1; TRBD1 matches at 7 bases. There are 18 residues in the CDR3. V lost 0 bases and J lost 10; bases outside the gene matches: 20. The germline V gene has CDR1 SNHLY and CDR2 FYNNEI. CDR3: CASSEANPVGQVSLGAFF. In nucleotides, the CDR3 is TGTGCCAGCAGTGAAGCGAATCCCGTAGGACAGGTCTCCCTCGGAGCTTTCTTT.

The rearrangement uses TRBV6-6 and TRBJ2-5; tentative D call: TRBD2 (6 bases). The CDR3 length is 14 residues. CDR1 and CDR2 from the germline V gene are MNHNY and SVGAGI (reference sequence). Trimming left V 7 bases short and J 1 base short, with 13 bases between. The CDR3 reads CASTLFSGQETQYF. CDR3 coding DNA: TGTGCCAGCACCCTATTTAGCGGCCAAGAGACCCAGTACTTC.

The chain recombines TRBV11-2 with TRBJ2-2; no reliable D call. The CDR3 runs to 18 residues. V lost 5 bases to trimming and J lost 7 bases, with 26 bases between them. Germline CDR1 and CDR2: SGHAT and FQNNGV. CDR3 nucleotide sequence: TGTGCCAGCAGCCCCCCTGACGGCAGGCCTGATGCGTTCGGGGAGCTGTTTTTT. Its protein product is CASSPPDGRPDAFGELFF. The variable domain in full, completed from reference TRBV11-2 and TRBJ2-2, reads EAGVAQSPRYKIIEKRQSVAFWCNPISGHATLYWYQQILGQGPKLLIQFQNNGVVDDSQLPKDRFSAERLKGVDSTLKIQPAKLEDSAVYLCASSPPDGRPDAFGELFFGEGSRLTVL.

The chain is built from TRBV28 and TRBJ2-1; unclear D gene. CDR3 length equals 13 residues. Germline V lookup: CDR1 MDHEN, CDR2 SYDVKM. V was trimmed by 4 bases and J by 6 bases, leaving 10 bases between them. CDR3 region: CASSSRGSNEQFF. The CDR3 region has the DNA TGTGCCAGCAGTTCTAGAGGATCCAATGAGCAGTTCTTC.

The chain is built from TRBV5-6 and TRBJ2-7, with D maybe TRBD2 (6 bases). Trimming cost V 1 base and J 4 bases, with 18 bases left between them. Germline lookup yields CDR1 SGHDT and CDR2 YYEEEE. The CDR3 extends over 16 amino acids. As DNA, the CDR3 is TGTGCCAGCAGCTTGTTCGCAGCGGGCTCTTGGTACGAGCAGTACTTC. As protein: CASSLFAAGSWYEQYF.

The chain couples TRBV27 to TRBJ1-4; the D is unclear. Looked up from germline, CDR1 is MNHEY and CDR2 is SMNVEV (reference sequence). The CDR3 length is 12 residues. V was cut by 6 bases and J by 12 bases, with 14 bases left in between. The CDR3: CASRTINGELFF. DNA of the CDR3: TGTGCCAGCAGGACAATAAACGGGGAACTGTTTTTT. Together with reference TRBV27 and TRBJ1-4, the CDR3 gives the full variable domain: EAQVTQNPRYLITVTGKKLTVTCSQNMNHEYMSWYRQDPGLGLRQIYYSMNVEVTDKGDVPEGYKVSRKEKRNFPLILESPSPNQTSLYFCASRTINGELFFGSGTQLSVL.

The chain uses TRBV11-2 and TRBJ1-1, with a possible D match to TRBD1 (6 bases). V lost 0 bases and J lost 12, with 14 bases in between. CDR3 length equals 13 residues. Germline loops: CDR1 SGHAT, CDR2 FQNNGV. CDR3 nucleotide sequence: TGTGCCAGCAGCTTAGATAGCAGGGGTCGCCCTTTCTTT. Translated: CASSLDSRGRPFF.

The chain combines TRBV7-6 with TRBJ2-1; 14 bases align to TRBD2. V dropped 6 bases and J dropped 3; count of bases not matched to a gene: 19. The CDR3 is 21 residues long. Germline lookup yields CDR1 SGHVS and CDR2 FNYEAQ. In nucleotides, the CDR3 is TGTGCCAGCAGTTACACCCCGGGACTAGCGGGAGAGAGGGGCTTCTACAATGAGCAGTTCTTC. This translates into CASSYTPGLAGERGFYNEQFF. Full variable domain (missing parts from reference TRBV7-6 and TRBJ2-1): GAGVSQSPRYKVTKRGQDVALRCDPISGHVSLYWYRQALGQGPEFLTYFNYEAQQDKSGLPNDRFSAERPEGSISTLTIQRTEQRDSAMYRCASSYTPGLAGERGFYNEQFFGPGTRLTVL.

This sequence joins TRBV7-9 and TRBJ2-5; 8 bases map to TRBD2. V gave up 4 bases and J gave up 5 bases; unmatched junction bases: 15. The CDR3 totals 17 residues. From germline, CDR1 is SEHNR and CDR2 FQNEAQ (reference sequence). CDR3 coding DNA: TGTGCCAGCAGCTCCGTGGACGGGAGGGCCAGATTTGAGACCCAGTACTTC. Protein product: CASSSVDGRARFETQYF. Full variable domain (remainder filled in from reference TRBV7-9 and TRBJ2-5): DTGVSQNPRHKITKRGQNVTFRCDPISEHNRLYWYRQTLGQGPEFLTYFQNEAQLEKSRLLSDRFSAERPKGSFSTLEIQRTEQGDSAMYLCASSSVDGRARFETQYFGPGTRLLVL.

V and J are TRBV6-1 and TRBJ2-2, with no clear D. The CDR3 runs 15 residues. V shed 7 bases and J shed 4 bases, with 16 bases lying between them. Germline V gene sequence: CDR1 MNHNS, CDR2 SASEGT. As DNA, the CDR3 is TGTGCCAGCACCCCGAGGATCCTAGGCACCGGGGAGCTGTTTTTT. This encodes CASTPRILGTGELFF.

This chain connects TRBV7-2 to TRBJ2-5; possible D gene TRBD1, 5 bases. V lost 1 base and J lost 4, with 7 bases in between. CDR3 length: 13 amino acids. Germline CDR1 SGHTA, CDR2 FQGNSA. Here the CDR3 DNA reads TGTGCCAGCAGCTTAGGGGGCAGAGAGACCCAGTACTTC. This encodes CASSLGGRETQYF.

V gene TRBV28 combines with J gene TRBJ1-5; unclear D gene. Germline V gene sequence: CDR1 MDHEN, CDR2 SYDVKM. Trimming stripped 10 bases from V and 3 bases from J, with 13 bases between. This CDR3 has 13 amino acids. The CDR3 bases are TGTGCCACCTTCTCGGGGTCCAATCAGCCCCAGCATTTT. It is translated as CATFSGSNQPQHF.

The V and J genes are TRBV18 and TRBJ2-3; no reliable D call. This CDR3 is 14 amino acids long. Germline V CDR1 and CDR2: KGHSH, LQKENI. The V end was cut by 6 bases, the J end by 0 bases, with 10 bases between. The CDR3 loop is CASSLSSSTDTQYF. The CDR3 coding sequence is TGTGCCAGCTCCCTCTCGTCTAGCACAGATACGCAGTATTTT.